The rows below give T cell receptor beta chains drawn from one sample of a study of blood T cell repertoires in COVID-19. Clones were sequenced by immunoSEQ multiplex PCR, and TCRdb holds only the in-frame ones, with some missing. The data show more than 95,000 clones, 90% seen once. Sequencing input: peripheral blood. Receptors were obtained from a man aged 60 to 69 with acute or convalescent COVID-19. The CDR3 runs from the conserved cysteine through the conserved F or W. A D gene is named only where the DNA matches it firmly. Clone size appears in some rows only: once, few, many, or a class for an expanded clone.

len	d_gene	abundance	v_gene	j_gene	CDR3aa	CDR3nt
14	.	.	TRBV19	TRBJ1-2	CASSIIGANYGYTF	TGTGCCAGTTCCATAATCGGGGCTAACTATGGCTACACCTTC
17	.	once	TRBV5-4	TRBJ1-1	CASSSGELRLRNTEAFF	TGTGCCAGCAGCTCAGGGGAATTGCGGTTGAGGAACACTGAAGCTTTCTTT
15	.	.	TRBV29-1	TRBJ2-3	CSVEGRLSDPDTQYF	TGCAGCGTCGAAGGGAGGCTTTCAGATCCAGATACGCAGTATTTT
16	TRBD1	.	TRBV4-2	TRBJ2-7	CASSQTGTGGFYEQYF	TGTGCCAGCAGCCAGACCGGGACAGGGGGCTTCTACGAGCAGTACTTC
11	.	.	TRBV30	TRBJ1-2	CAWWGMEDYTF	TGTGCCTGGTGGGGAATGGAGGACTACACCTTC
15	.	.	TRBV7-2	TRBJ1-3	CASSATGLAGNTIYF	TGTGCCAGCAGCGCAACAGGGCTCGCGGGAAACACCATATATTTT
14	.	.	TRBV2	TRBJ2-5	CASSEKGWEETQYF	TGTGCCAGCAGTGAAAAGGGCTGGGAGGAGACCCAGTACTTC
15	TRBD2	.	TRBV18	TRBJ2-3	CASSPKRGGDGTQYF	TGTGCCAGCTCACCAAAGCGGGGGGGCGATGGTACGCAGTATTTT
16	TRBD2	.	TRBV7-2	TRBJ2-1	CASSFRLAGSYNEQFF	TGTGCCAGCAGCTTCCGACTAGCGGGATCCTACAATGAGCAGTTCTTC
16	TRBD1	.	TRBV3-1/TRBV3-2	TRBJ1-5	CASSHTDRGVNQPQHF	TGTGCCAGCAGCCACACGGACAGGGGAGTGAATCAGCCCCAGCATTTT
15	TRBD1	.	TRBV20-1	TRBJ2-2	CSASSPGQGSGELFF	TGCAGTGCTAGTTCCCCGGGACAGGGTTCCGGGGAGCTGTTTTTT
18	.	.	TRBV9	TRBJ2-6	CASSVESGDVSGANVLTF	TGTGCCAGCAGCGTAGAATCAGGGGACGTATCTGGGGCCAACGTCCTGACTTTC
13	.	.	TRBV12-3/TRBV12-4	TRBJ1-1	CASSLYSNTEAFF	TGTGCCAGCAGTTTATACTCGAACACTGAAGCTTTCTTT